What follows describes a single T cell receptor (beta chain). Its antigen remains unidentified. The entry originates in a study of cytomegalovirus exposure and HLA in healthy donors. Study observations and caveats: Among TCR beta chains, those listed as cytomegalovirus-associated numbered some 170. Later, TCR association rates were found to vary by HLA locus, highest for DRB1 and lowest for HLA-C. TCR beta V- and J-gene trimming, according to a later analysis, was linked to a missense DCLRE1C variant.

Per the germline V gene, CDR1 is SGHTS and CDR2 is YDEGEE. V lost 6 bases, J lost 7 bases, and 20 bases lay in between. The CDR3 contains 14 residues. PCR was performed using 60 Vbeta and 13 Jbeta primers. The data were produced by immunoSEQ multiplex PCR, yet TCRdb's version contains in-frame clones alone and is incomplete. This sample yields 150,000 or so clones, of which approximately 80% are seen a single time; about 13% belongs to the top ten. The V and J genes are TRBV5-8 and TRBJ2-7; D uncertain. Sequencing used PBMCs. The clonotype comes from a man aged 35-49 years in good health and CMV-seropositive. Here the CDR3 DNA reads TGTGCCAGCACCACTTTCAAGTCTATCGAAGAGCAGTACTTC. It yields the protein CASTTFKSIEEQYF.